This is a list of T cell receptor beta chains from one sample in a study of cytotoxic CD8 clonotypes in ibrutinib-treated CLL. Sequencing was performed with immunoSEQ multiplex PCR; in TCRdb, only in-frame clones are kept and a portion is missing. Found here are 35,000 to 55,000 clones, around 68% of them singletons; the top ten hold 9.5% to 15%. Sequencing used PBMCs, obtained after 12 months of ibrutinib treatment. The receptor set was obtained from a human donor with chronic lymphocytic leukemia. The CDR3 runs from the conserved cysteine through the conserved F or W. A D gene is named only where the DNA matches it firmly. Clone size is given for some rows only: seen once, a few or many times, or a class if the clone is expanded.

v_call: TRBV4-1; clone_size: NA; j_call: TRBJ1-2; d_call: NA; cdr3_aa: CASSQDGVGYGYGYTF; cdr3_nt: TGCGCCAGCAGCCAAGATGGAGTCGGATACGGATATGGCTACACCTTC
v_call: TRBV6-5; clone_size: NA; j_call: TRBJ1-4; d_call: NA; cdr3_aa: CASSYSTRGEKLFF; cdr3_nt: TGTGCCAGCAGTTACTCAACCCGGGGGGAAAAACTGTTTTTT
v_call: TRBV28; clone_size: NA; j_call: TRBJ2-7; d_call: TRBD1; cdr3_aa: CASRTQGAGYEQYF; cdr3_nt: TGTGCCAGCAGGACGCAGGGGGCAGGATACGAGCAGTACTTC
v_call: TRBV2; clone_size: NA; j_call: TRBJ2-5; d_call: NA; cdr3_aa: CASGETGWQETQYF; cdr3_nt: TGTGCCAGCGGAGAAACAGGGTGGCAAGAGACCCAGTACTTC
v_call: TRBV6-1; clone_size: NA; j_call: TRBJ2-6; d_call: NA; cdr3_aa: CASSRGASGANVLTF; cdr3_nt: TGTGCCAGCAGCCGGGGGGCCTCTGGGGCCAACGTCCTGACTTTC
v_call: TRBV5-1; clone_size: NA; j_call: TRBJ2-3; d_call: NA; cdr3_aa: CASSLGSDADTQYF; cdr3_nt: TGCGCCAGCAGCTTGGGGTCTGATGCAGATACGCAGTATTTT
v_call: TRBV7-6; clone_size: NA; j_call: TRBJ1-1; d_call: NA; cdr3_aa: CASSLAPWNTEAFF; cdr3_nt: TGTGCCAGCAGCTTAGCGCCTTGGAACACTGAAGCTTTCTTT
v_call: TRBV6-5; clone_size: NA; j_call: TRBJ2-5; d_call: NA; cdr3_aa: CASRVPGVQETQYF; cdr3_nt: TGTGCCAGCAGGGTACCGGGTGTCCAAGAGACCCAGTACTTC
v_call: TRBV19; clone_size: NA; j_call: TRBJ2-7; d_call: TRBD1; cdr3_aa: CASSETGQGSFYEQYF; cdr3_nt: TGTGCCAGTAGTGAAACCGGACAGGGGAGTTTCTACGAGCAGTACTTC
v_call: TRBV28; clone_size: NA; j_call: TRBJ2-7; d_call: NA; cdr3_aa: CASSPSGFEYEQYF; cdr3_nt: TGTGCCAGCAGTCCGTCGGGATTTGAGTACGAGCAGTACTTC
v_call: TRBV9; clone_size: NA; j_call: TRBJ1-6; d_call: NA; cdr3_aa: CASGTSSYNSPLHF; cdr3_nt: TGTGCCAGCGGTACGAGCTCCTATAATTCACCCCTCCACTTT
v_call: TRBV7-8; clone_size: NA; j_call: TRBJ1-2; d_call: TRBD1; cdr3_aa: CASSLAPAGGKSYGYTF; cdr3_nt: TGTGCCAGCAGCTTAGCGCCCGCAGGGGGAAAGAGCTATGGCTACACCTTC
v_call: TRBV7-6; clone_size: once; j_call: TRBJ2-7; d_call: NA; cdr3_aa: CASSFQGVPREQYF; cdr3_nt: TGTGCCAGCAGCTTCCAGGGCGTTCCGAGGGAGCAGTACTTC
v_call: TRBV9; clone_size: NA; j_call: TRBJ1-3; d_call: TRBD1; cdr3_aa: CASSRNRGSALGNTIYF; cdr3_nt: TGTGCCAGCAGCAGAAACAGGGGAAGTGCCTTAGGAAACACCATATATTTT
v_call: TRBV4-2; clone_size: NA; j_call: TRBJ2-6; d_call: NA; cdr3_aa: CASSQPGTGANVLTF; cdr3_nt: TGTGCCAGCAGCCAACCGGGGACGGGGGCCAACGTCCTGACTTTC
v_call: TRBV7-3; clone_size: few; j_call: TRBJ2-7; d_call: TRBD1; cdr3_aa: CASKKDRGSYEQYF; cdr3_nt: TGTGCCAGCAAAAAGGACAGGGGTTCCTACGAGCAGTACTTC
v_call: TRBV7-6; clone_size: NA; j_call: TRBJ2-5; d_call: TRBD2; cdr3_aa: CASSSPAGAEETQYF; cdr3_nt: TGTGCCAGCAGCTCGCCAGCGGGGGCCGAAGAGACCCAGTACTTC
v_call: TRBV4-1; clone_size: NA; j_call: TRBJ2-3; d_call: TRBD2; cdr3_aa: CASSQDKTLAETPDTQYF; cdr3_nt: TGCGCCAGCAGCCAAGATAAAACGCTAGCGGAGACCCCGGATACGCAGTATTTT
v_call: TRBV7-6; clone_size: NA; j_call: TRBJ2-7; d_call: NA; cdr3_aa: CASSPGTHSYEQYF; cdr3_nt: TGTGCCAGCAGCCCCGGGACCCACTCCTACGAGCAGTACTTC
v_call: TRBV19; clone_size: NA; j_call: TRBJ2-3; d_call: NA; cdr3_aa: CASSPSGRRTDTQYF; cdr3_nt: TGTGCCAGTAGTCCCTCGGGGCGGCGCACAGATACGCAGTATTTT
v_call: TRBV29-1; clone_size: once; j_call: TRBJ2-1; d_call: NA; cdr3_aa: CSDVGILPNEQFF; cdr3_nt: TGCAGCGATGTGGGGATCCTCCCCAATGAGCAGTTCTTC
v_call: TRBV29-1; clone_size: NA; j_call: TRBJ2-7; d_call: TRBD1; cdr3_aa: CSVTGTGTYEQYF; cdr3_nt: TGCAGCGTTACCGGGACAGGGACCTACGAGCAGTACTTC
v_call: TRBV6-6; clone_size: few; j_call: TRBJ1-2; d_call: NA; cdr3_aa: CASSYEARSGYGYTF; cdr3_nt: TGTGCCAGCAGTTACGAAGCCAGATCTGGTTATGGCTACACCTTC
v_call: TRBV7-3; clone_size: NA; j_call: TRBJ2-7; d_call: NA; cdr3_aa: CASSLASGEQYF; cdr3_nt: TGTGCCAGCAGCTTAGCTTCGGGGGAGCAGTACTTC
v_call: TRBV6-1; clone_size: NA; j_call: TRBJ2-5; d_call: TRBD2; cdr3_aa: CASSDRGPAGYQETQYF; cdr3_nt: TGTGCCAGCAGTGACCGGGGTCCAGCGGGGTACCAAGAGACCCAGTACTTC
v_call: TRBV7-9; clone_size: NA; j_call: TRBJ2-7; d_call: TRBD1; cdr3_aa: CASSLDRAYEQYF; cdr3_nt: TGTGCCAGCAGCCTCGACAGGGCATACGAGCAGTACTTC
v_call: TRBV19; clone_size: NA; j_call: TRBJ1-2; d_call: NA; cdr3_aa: CASSIDRGYTF; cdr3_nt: TGTGCCAGTAGTATCGACCGGGGCTACACCTTC
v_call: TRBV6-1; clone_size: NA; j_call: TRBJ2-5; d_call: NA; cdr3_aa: CASSEAWTDQETQYF; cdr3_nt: TGTGCCAGCAGTGAAGCGTGGACAGACCAAGAGACCCAGTACTTC
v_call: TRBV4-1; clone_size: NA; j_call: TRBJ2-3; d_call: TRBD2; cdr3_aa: CASSQEGAGGSNTQYF; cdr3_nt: TGCGCCAGCAGCCAAGAAGGAGCGGGGGGGTCGAATACGCAGTATTTT
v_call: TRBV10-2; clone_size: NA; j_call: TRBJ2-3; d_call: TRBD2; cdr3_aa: CASSESGLAGLSTDTQYF; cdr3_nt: TGCGCCAGCAGTGAGTCGGGACTAGCGGGCCTTAGCACAGATACGCAGTATTTT
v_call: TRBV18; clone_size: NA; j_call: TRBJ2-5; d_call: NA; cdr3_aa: CASSPPVIQETQYF; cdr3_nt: TGTGCCAGCTCACCACCCGTGATCCAAGAGACCCAGTACTTC
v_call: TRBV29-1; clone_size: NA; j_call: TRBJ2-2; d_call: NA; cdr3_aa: CSAAQGFPGELFF; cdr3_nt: TGCAGCGCCGCCCAGGGGTTCCCCGGGGAGCTGTTTTTT
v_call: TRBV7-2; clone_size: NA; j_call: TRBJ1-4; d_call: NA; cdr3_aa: CASSLAVAGTTNEKLFF; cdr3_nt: TGTGCCAGCAGCTTAGCGGTAGCAGGGACGACTAATGAAAAACTGTTTTTT
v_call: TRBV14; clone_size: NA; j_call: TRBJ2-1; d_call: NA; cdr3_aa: CASSQASSYNEQFF; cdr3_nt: TGTGCCAGTAGCCAAGCTAGTTCCTACAATGAGCAGTTCTTC
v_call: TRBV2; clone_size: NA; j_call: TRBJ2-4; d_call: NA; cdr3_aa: CASGLRVSAKNIQYF; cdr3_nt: TGTGCCAGCGGGCTAAGGGTTTCCGCCAAAAACATTCAGTACTTC